This TCR beta chain was sequenced during a study of CXCR3-negative and CXCR3-positive naive CD8 T cells. The TRB libraries of cDNA were built by UMI-labeled 5' RACE. Reanalyzing the 5' RACE reads, TCRdb keeps one entry per CDR3 protein, without DNA. The sample includes roughly 110,000 distinct CDR3 sequences. Concerning this clonotype: Its antigen is not identified.

Study-wide results and caveats: Hydrophobicity was higher for TRB CDR3s found in CXCR3-positive naive cells than in CXCR3-negative naive cells.

This CDR3 region has 14 residues. From germline, CDR1 is MDHEN and CDR2 SYDVKM. The clonotype comes from a human donor in good health. Some clones in this sample may be carry-over from other donors' samples. The chain has TRBV28 and TRBJ1-2; lacking DNA, the TRBD1 call made by TCRdb goes unchecked. Sequencing was carried out using naive CXCR3+ CD8+ T cells from blood. Stated subset: CD45RO-CCR7+CD27+CD95- naive CD8+ T cells expressing CXCR3 (TNR3+). CDR3 sequence reads: CASRRRQGDYGYTF.